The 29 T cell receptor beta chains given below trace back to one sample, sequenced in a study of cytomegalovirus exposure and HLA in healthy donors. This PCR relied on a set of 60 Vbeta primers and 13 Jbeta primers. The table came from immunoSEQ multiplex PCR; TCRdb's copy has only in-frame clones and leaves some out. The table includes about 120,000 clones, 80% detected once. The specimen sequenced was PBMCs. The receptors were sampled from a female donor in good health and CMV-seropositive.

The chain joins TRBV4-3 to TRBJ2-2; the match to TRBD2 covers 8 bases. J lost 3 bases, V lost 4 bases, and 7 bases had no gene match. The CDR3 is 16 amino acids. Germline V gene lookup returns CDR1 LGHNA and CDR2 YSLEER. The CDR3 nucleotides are TGCGCCAGCAGCCCAAGAGCGGGGGCACACACCGGGGAGCTGTTTTTT. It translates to CASSPRAGAHTGELFF.

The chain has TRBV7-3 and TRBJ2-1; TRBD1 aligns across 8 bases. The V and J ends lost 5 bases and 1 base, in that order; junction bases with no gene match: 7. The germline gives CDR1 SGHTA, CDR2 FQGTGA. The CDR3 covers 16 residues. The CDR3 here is CASSPRTGRSYNEQFF. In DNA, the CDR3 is TGTGCCAGCAGCCCCAGGACAGGGAGGTCCTACAATGAGCAGTTCTTC.

As DNA, the CDR3 is TGTGCCAGTGGGACAGGCTACGAGCAGTACTTC. This translates into CASGTGYEQYF. This rearrangement joins TRBV6-6 to TRBJ2-7, with TRBD1 matching over 8 bases. The CDR3 contains 11 residues. CDR1 and CDR2 (germline): MNHNY, SVGAGI (reference sequence). The V and J ends lost 9 bases and 3 bases, in that order; junction bases with no gene match: 1.

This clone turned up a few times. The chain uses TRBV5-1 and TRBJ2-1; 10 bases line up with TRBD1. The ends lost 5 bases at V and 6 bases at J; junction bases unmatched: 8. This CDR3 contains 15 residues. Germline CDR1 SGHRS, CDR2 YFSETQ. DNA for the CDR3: TGCGCCAGCAGTACGGCCGGGACAGGGGTCAATGAGCAGTTCTTC. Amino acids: CASSTAGTGVNEQFF.

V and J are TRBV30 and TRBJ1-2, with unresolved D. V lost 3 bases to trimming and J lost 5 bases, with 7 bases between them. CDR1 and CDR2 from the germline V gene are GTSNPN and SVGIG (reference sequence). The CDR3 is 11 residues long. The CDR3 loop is CAWRREYGYTF. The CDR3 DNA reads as TGTGCCTGGAGGAGGGAGTATGGCTACACCTTC.

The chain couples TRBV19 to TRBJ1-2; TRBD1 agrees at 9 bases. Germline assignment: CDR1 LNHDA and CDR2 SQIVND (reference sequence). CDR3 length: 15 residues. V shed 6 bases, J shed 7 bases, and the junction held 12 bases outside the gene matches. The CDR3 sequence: CASSARQGERIGYTF. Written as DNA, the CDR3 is TGTGCCAGTAGCGCTCGACAGGGGGAGAGAATTGGCTACACCTTC.

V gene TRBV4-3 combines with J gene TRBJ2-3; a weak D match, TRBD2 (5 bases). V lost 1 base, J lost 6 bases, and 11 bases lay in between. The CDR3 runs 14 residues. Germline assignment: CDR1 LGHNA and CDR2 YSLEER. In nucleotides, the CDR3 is TGCGCCAGCAGCCAAGCTCGAGGGTTGGATACGCAGTATTTT. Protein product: CASSQARGLDTQYF.

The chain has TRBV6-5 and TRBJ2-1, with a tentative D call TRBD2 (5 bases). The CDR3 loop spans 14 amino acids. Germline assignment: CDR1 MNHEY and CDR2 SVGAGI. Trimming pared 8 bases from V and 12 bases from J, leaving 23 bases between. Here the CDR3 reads CASRGGNNPIGQFF. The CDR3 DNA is TGTGCCAGCCGTGGAGGAAACAATCCGATAGGGCAGTTCTTC.

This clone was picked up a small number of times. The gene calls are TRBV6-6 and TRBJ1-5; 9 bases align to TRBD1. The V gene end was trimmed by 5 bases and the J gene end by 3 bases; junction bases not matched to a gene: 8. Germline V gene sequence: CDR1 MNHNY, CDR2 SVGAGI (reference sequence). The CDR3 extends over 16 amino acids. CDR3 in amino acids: CASSTGQGLTNQPQHF. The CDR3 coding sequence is TGTGCCAGCAGTACCGGACAGGGGCTAACCAATCAGCCCCAGCATTTT.

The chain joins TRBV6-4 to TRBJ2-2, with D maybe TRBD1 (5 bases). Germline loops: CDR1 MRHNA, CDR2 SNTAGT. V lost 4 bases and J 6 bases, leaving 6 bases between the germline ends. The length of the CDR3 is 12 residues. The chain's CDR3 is CASSAGPGELFF. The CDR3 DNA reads TGTGCCAGCAGTGCAGGGCCCGGGGAGCTGTTTTTT.

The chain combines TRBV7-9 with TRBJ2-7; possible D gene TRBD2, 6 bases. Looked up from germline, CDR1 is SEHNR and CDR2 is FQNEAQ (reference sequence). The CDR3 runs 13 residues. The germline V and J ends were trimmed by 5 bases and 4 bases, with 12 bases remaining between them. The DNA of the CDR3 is TGTGCCAGCAGCCTCGGAGGGACTTACGAGCAGTACTTC. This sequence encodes CASSLGGTYEQYF.

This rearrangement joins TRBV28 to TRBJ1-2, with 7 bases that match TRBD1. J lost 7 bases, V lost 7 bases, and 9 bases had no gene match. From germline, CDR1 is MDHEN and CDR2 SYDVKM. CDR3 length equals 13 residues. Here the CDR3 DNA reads TGTGCCAGCAACGCCGGGACAGCAAGTGGCTACACCTTC. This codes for CASNAGTASGYTF.

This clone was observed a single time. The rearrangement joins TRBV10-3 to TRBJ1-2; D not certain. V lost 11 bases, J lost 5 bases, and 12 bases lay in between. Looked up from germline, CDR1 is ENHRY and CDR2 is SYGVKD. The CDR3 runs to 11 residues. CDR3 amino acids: CALHGDYGYTF. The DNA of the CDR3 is TGTGCCTTACACGGGGATTATGGCTACACCTTC.

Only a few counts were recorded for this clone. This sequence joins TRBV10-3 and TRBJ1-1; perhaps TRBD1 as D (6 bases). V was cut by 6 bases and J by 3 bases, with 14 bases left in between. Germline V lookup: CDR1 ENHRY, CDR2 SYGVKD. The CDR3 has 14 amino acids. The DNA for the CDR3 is TGTGCCATCAGCTCTCGAGGGGGAGACACTGAAGCTTTCTTT. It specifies CAISSRGGDTEAFF.

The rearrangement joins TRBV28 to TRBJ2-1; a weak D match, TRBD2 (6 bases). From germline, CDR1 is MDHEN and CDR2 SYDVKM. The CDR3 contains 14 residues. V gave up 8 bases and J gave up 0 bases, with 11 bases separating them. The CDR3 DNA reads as TGTGCCAGCTATCCCGGGAGCTCCTACAATGAGCAGTTCTTC. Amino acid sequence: CASYPGSSYNEQFF.

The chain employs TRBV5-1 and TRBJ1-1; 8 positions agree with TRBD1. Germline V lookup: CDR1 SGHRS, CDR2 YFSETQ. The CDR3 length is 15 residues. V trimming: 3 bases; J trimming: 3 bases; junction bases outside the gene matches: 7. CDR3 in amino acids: CASSSTGVVDTEAFF. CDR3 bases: TGCGCCAGCAGCTCGACAGGGGTAGTTGACACTGAAGCTTTCTTT.

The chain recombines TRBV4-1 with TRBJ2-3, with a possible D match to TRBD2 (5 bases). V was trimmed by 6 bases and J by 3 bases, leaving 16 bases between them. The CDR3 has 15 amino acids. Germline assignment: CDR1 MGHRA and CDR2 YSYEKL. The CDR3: CASRPYNGGTDTQYF. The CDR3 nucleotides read TGCGCCAGCAGACCTTACAACGGCGGGACAGATACGCAGTATTTT.

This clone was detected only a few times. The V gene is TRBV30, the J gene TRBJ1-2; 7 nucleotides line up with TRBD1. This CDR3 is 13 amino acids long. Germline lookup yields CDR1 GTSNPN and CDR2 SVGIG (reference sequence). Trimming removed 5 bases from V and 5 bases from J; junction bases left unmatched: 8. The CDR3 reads CAWGTVGLYGYTF. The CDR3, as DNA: TGTGCCTGGGGGACAGTCGGTCTTTATGGCTACACCTTC.

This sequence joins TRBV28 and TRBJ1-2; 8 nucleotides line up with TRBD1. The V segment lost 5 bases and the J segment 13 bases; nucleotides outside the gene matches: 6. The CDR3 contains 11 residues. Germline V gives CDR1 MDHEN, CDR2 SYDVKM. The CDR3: CASSPDREVTF. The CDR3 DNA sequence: TGTGCCAGCAGTCCGGACAGGGAGGTCACCTTC.

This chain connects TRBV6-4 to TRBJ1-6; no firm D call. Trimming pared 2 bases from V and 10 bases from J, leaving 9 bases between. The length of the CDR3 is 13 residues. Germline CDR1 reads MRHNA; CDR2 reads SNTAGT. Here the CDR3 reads CASSDNRGSPLHF. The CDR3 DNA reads TGTGCCAGCAGTGACAACAGAGGGTCACCCCTCCACTTT.

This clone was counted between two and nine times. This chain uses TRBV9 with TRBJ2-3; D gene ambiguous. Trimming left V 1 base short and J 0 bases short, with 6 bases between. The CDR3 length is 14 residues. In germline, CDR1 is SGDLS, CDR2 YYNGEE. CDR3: CASSVTQSTDTQYF. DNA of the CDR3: TGTGCCAGCAGCGTAACACAGAGCACAGATACGCAGTATTTT.

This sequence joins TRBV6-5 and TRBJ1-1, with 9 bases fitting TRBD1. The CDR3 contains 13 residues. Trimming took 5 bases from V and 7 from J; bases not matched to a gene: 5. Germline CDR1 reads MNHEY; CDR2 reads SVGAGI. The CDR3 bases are TGTGCCAGCAGTGAACAGGGGGCGGATGAAGCTTTCTTT. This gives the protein CASSEQGADEAFF.

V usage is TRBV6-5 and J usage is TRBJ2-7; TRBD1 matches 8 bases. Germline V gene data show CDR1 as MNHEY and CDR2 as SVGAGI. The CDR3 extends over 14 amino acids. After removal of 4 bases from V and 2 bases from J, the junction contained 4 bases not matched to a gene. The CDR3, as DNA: TGTGCCAGCAGTTCCCTGACAGGGGCCTACGAGCAGTACTTC. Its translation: CASSSLTGAYEQYF.

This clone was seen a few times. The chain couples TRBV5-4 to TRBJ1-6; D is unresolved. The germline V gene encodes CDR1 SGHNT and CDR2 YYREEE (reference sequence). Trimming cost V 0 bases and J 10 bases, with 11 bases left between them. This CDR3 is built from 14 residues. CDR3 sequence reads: CASSLVNSGSPLHF. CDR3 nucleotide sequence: TGTGCCAGCAGCTTGGTAAACAGTGGGTCACCCCTCCACTTT.

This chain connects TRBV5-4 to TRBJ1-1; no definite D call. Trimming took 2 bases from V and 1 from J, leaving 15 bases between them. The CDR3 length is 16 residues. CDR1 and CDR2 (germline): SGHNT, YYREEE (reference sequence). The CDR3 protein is CASSFPLNTGNTEAFF. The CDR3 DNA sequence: TGTGCCAGCAGCTTTCCATTGAACACGGGGAACACTGAAGCTTTCTTT.

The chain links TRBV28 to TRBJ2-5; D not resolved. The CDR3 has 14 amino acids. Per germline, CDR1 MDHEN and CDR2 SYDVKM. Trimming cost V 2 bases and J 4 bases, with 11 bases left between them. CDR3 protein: CASSLPAAPETQYF. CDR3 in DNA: TGTGCCAGCAGTTTACCCGCGGCTCCAGAGACCCAGTACTTC.

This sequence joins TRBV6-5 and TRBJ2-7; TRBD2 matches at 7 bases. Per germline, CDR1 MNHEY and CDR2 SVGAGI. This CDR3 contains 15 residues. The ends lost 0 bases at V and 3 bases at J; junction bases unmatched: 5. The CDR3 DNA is TGTGCCAGCAGTTACTCGCTGGGGGGGGACTACGAGCAGTACTTC. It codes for CASSYSLGGDYEQYF.

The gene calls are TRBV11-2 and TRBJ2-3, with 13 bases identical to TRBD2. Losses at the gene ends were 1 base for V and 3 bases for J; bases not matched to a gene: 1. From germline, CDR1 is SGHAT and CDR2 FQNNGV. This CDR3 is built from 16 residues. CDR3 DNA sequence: TGTGCCAGCAGCTTAGTGACTAGCGGGGGGACAGATACGCAGTATTTT. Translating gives CASSLVTSGGTDTQYF.

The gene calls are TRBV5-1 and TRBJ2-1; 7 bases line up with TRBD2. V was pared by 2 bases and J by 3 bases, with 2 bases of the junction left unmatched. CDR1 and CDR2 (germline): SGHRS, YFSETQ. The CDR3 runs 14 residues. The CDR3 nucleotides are TGCGCCAGCAGCTTCGGGACTAACTACAATGAGCAGTTCTTC. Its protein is CASSFGTNYNEQFF.